This TCR beta chain was retrieved from a study of CD8+ T cells in alopecia areata (dated by TCRdb to 2016 to 2019). Background on the whole study: The treated patients took part in an open-label pilot trial in which moderate-to-severe alopecia areata was treated with oral tofacitinib at 5 to 10 mg twice daily. RNA was obtained with the PAXgene miRNA kit for fixed scalp, the miRNeasy kit for PBMCs, and the RNeasy kit for mouse skin. TCRbeta CDR3 regions were amplified by immunoSEQ multiplex PCR using 35 Vbeta forward and 13 Jbeta reverse primers. For the treated patients, the SALT score, which quantifies what percentage of scalp surface area is affected, served as the measure of disease severity. Patients received tofacitinib for 6 to 18 months and were then followed off drug for 6 months to check for delayed response and recurrence. Biopsies were taken from tofacitinib-treated patients at baseline and at 4 and 24 weeks of treatment, and a later scalp biopsy was taken in several of the tofacitinib-treated patients. Human TCRbeta sequencing covered scalp tissue and sorted CD4+ and CD8+ peripheral blood T cells from patchy and totalis/universalis alopecia areata patients and healthy controls. Clonality in the scalp was compared among normal scalp (n=4), patchy alopecia areata scalp (n=8), and alopecia totalis/universalis scalp (n=8). The study used high-throughput TCRbeta sequencing to examine T cell clonal expansion in alopecia areata, in both the C3H/HeJ mouse model and human patients. Paper-wide results and their limitations: Compared with normal scalp, lesional scalp had higher clonality and more expanded CD8+ clones, particularly in alopecia totalis/universalis, a pattern that suggests antigenic drive. Many expanded lesional clones persisted in scalp and blood during tofacitinib treatment, which may partly explain relapse after stopping treatment. Because the treated cohort was small and had only one nonresponder, larger studies are needed to examine links between baseline CD8+ expansion and response. Shared TCR sequences between patients were less evident than in mice, which may be partly attributable to HLA diversity in the patient population. Tofacitinib significantly decreased scalp clonality and the number of expanded CD8+ clones among the top 100 scalp clones. Scalp TCR repertoire analysis is complicated because resident alphabeta T cells in normal human skin are also sequenced, whereas mouse skin is dominated by gammadelta T cells.

Unmatched junction bases come to 8, with V trimmed by 6 bases and J by 0 bases. From the cysteine up to the phenylalanine, the CDR3 has a length of 15 residues. Of the read, only the CDR3 DNA is kept; its 45 bases are in frame from base 1. The germline V gene sets CDR1 to SQVTM and CDR2 to ANQGSEA. Concerning this clone itself: The target of this receptor is not known. The sample holds no much larger clone one base away, and base qualities are not on file.

Library construction relied on the immunoSEQ multiplex PCR assay. RNA was extracted from all samples and reverse transcribed into cDNA, which served as template for TCR sequencing. First-strand cDNA was synthesized with SuperScript III using a 2:1 mix of oligo-dT and random hexamers. Amplification bias was assessed with a synthetic immune receptor repertoire, and residual bias was removed computationally. Per the original workflow: After raw reads were preprocessed to remove errors, the CDR3 was defined following IMGT conventions as running from the conserved cysteine to phenylalanine. Clonality was calculated as 1 minus Shannon entropy normalized by log2 of the number of productive unique TCRs. Scalp TCRbeta sequences were cross-referenced with sorted blood CD4 and CD8 repertoires so that the CD4 or CD8 identity of scalp clones could be inferred. In its TCRdb copy, this immuneACCESS table keeps in-frame sequences only and misses some clones. Where compared with another copy, unresolved V genes explain less than half of these, and the others have no known cause. The DNA gave D and trimming, while V, J and clone size come from that table. The sample contains approximately 300,000 clones, roughly 60% of them found a single time. Of the sample, about 1.8% falls within the top ten clones.

The time point label of this sample denotes: around 22 weeks on oral tofacitinib. What this sample's treatment or condition label stands for: oral pan-JAK inhibitor, 5-10 mg twice daily. Lesional scalp punch biopsies and peripheral blood were obtained from alopecia areata patients. PBMCs were isolated by density centrifugation and stained for CD3, CD4 and CD8, and CD4+ and CD8+ T cells were sorted on a FACSAria. The sequence joins TRBV29-1 to TRBJ2-4, and 7 bases in between align with TRBD1. The source of this sequence is a human donor with alopecia areata. The sample consisted of CD4+ T cells sorted from blood, taken at week 24, from a patient treated with tofacitinib. The encoded CDR3 is CSVDTGAIAKNIQYF. The nucleotide sequence is TGCAGCGTCGACACAGGGGCTATAGCCAAAAACATTCAGTACTTC.